The 3 T cell receptor beta chains below come from one sample, sequenced in a study of blood T cell repertoires in COVID-19. Measured with immunoSEQ multiplex PCR; TCRdb has only the in-frame clones, and not every one. Of 80,000 or so clones listed, roughly 80% are singletons. The sequenced material came from peripheral blood. Every receptor here comes from a woman aged 80 or older with acute or convalescent COVID-19.

V usage is TRBV6-6 and J usage is TRBJ2-5; 10 positions match TRBD1. This CDR3 contains 14 residues. V was clipped by 6 bases and J by 4 bases; unmatched bases: 5. Germline V gene data show CDR1 as MNHNY and CDR2 as SVGAGI (reference sequence). CDR3 amino acids: CASRLTGGGETQYF. The CDR3 nucleotides read TGTGCCAGCAGGCTGACAGGGGGCGGAGAGACCCAGTACTTC.

The genes are TRBV11-3 and TRBJ1-1, with 8 bases that match TRBD1. The CDR3 length is 14 residues. CDR1 is SGHNT, CDR2 YENEEA, per germline. V was pared by 3 bases and J by 5 bases, with 5 bases of the junction left unmatched. The CDR3 coding sequence is TGTGCCAGCAGCTTGACAGGGGTGCGGACTGAAGCTTTCTTT. It translates to CASSLTGVRTEAFF.

The chain is built from TRBV6-1 and TRBJ2-1; tentative D call: TRBD2 (5 bases). The CDR3 totals 15 residues. The germline V gene has CDR1 MNHNS and CDR2 SASEGT. Between the trimmed V and J ends, which lost 2 bases and 7 bases, there was a span of 15 bases. The CDR3 DNA follows: TGTGCCAGCAGTGAATTACGTCTAGCCTGGAATGAGCAGTTCTTC. Protein: CASSELRLAWNEQFF.